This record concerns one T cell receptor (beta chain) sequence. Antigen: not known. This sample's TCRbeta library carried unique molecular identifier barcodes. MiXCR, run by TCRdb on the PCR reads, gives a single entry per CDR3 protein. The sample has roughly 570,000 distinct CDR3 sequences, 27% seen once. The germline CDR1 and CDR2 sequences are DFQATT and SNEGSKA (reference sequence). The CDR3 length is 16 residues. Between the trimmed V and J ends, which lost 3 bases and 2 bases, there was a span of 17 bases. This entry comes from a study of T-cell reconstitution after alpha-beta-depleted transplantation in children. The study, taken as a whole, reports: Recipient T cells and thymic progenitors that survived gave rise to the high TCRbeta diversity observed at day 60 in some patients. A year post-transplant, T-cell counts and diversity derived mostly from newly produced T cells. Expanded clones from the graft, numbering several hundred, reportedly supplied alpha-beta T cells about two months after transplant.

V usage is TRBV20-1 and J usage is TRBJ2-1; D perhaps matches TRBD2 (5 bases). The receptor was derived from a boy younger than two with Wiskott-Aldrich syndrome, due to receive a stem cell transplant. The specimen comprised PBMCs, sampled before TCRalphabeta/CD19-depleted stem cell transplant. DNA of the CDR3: TGCAGTGCTAGGGGCCGGAGAGCGGTAACCTACAATGAGCAGTTCTTC. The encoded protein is CSARGRRAVTYNEQFF.